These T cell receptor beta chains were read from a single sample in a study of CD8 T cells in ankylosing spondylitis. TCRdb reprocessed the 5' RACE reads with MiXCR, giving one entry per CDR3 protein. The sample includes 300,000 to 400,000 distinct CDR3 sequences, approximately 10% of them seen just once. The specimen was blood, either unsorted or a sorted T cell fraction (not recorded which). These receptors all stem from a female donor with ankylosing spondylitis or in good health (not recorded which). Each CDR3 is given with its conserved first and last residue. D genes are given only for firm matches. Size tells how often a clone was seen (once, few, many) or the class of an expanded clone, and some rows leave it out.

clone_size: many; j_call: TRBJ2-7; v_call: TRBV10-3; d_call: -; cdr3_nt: TGTGCCATCAGTTCAGGGCCTCCTCTCTACGAGCAGTACTTC; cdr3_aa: CAISSGPPLYEQYF
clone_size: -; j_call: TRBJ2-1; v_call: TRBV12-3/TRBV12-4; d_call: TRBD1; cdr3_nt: TGTGCCAGCATCGTAAGGGGGCTGTTGGGGGAGACACGCTACAATGAGCAGTTCTTC; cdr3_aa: CASIVRGLLGETRYNEQFF
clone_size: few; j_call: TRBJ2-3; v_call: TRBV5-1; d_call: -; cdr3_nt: TGCGCCAGCAGCTTGGAAGGGCAGAACCCCACAGATACGCAGTATTTT; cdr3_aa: CASSLEGQNPTDTQYF
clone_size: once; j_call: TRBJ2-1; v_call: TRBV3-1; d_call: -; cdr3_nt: TGTGCCAGCACCCGGGCAAGGGGCGGGCCCCACAATGAGCAGTTCTTC; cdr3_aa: CASTRARGGPHNEQFF
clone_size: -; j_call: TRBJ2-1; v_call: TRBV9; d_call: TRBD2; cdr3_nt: TGTGCCAGCAGCGGGAGACTCCTAGCGGGGGACCACAATGAGCAGTTCTTC; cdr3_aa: CASSGRLLAGDHNEQFF
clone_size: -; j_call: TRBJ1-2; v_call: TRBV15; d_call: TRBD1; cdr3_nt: TGTGCCACCAGCGGACAGGATCACTATGGCTACACCTTC; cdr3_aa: CATSGQDHYGYTF
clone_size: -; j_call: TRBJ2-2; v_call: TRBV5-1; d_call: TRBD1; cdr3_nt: TGCGCCAGCAGCATGGACAGGGGGGACACCGGGGAGCTGTTTTTT; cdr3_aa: CASSMDRGDTGELFF
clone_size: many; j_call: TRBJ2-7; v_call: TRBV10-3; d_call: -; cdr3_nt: TGTGCCATCAAGGTCATAGACGAGCAGTACTTC; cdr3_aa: CAIKVIDEQYF
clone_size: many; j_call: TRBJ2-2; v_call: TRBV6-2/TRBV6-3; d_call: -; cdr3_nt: TGTGCCAGCAACGGATTGGGGACCGGGGAGCTGTTTTTT; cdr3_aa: CASNGLGTGELFF
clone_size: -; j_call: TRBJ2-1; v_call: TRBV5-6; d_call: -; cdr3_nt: TGTGCCCGCAGCTTAGGGGACTTTGATCTCAATGAGCAGTTCTTC; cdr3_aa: CARSLGDFDLNEQFF
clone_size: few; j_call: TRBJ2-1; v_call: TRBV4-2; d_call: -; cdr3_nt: TGTGCCAGCAGCCAAGATTGGCCCCCGCAACATGAGCAGTTCTTC; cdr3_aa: CASSQDWPPQHEQFF
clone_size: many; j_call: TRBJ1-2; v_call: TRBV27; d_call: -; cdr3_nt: TGTGCCAGCAGTTCCTGGACAGATGGCTACACCTTC; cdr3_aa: CASSSWTDGYTF
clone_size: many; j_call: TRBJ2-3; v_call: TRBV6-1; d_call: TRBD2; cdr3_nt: TGTGCCAGCAAGGGGACTAGCGGGGGAGCAGATACGCAGTATTTT; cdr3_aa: CASKGTSGGADTQYF
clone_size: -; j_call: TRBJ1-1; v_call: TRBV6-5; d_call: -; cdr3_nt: TGTGCCAGCAGTTACGCAGTCCAGGCGGTTAGCACTGAAGCTTTCTTT; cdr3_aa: CASSYAVQAVSTEAFF
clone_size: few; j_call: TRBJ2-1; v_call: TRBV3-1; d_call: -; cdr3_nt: TGTGCCAGCAGCCAAGATGGGTATTACAATGAGCAGTTCTTC; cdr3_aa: CASSQDGYYNEQFF
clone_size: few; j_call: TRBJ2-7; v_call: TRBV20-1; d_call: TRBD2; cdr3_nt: TGCAGTGCTCCTACTAGCGACGAGCAGTACTTC; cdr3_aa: CSAPTSDEQYF
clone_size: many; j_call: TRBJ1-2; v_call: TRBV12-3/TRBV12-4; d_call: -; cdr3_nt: TGTGCCAGCAGTAAGAGTAACTATGGCTACACCTTC; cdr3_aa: CASSKSNYGYTF
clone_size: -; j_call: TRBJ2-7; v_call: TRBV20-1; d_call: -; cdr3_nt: TGCAGTGCTAGTGACGGGGGGCTGACCTACGAGCAGTACTTC; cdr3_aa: CSASDGGLTYEQYF
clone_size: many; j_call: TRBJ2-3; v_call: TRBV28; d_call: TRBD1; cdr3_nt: TGTGCCAGCAGTTCCCCGGGACAGGGTGGTACAGATACGCAGTATTTT; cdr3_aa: CASSSPGQGGTDTQYF
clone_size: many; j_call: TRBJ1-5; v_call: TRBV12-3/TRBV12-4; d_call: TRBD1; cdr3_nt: TGTGCCAGCAGTCCCGCCGGGACAGGGGATCAGCCCCAGCATTTT; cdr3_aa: CASSPAGTGDQPQHF
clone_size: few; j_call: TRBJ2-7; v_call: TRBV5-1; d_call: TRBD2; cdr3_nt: TGCGCCAGCAGCTTGGGACTAGCGGGAGAAAACGAGCAGTACTTC; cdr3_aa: CASSLGLAGENEQYF
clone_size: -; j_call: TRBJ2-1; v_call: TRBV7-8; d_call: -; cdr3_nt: TGTGCCAGCAGCTTAGAGCCAGGATACTACAATGAGCAGTTCTTC; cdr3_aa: CASSLEPGYYNEQFF
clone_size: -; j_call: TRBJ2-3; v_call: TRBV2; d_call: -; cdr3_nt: TGTGCCATTACGGACGGAGACCTTAGCACAGATACGCAGTATTTT; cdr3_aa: CAITDGDLSTDTQYF
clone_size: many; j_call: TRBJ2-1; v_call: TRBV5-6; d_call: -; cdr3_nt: TGTGCCAGCAGCTTGGCTGTGTTAACAAGAAGCAATGAGCAGTTCTTC; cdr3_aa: CASSLAVLTRSNEQFF
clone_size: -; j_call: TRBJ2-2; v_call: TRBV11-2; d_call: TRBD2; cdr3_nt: TGTGCCAGCAGCCCCTATGGCGGGGGGGCAACCGGGGAGCTGTTTTTT; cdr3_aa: CASSPYGGGATGELFF
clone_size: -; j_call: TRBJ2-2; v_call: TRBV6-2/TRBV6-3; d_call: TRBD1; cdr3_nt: TGTGCCAGCAGTAAGGGGACAGCCCGAGCCCACACCGGGGAGCTGTTTTTT; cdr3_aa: CASSKGTARAHTGELFF
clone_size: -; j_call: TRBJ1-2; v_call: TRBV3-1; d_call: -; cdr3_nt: TGTGCCTGCACCCAAGATCGGCCCTTGCAGGCCCGGGTCTATGGCTACACCTTC; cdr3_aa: CACTQDRPLQARVYGYTF
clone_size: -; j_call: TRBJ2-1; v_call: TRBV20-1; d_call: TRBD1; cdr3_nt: TGCAGTGCCCCGGGACAGAAATACAATGAGCAGTTCTTC; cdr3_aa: CSAPGQKYNEQFF
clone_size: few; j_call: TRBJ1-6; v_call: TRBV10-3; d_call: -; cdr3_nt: TGTGCCATCACCGAAGGGATTTCGGATAATTCACCCCTCCACTTT; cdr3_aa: CAITEGISDNSPLHF
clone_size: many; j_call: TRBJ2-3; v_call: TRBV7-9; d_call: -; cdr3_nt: TGTGCCAGCAGCTTATTGGGCAGAACAGATACGCAGTATTTT; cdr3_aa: CASSLLGRTDTQYF
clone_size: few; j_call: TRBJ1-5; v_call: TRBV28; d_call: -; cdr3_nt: TGTGCCAGCAGTTTCGGGGGAACCAGCTTTGGCAATCAGCCCCAGCATTTT; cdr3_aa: CASSFGGTSFGNQPQHF
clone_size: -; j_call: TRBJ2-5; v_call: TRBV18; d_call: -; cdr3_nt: TGTGCCAGCTCACCACCGCCTGGGACCCAGTACTTC; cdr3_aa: CASSPPPGTQYF
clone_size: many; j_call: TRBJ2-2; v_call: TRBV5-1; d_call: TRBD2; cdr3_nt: TGCGCCAGCGGCCTAAGCGGGAGTTTCACCGGGGAGCTGTTTTTT; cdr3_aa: CASGLSGSFTGELFF
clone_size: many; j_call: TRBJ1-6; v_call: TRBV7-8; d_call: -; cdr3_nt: TGTGCCAGCAGCTTAGGGGGGGTTGAGTCACCCCTCCACTTT; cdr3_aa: CASSLGGVESPLHF
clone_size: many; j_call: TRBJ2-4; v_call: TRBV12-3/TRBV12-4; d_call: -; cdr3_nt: TGTGCCAGCAGTTTGGGTAGCGGTAGGGGAATTCAGTACTTC; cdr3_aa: CASSLGSGRGIQYF
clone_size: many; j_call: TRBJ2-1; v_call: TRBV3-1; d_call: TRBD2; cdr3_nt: TGTGCCAGCAGCCAAGATCGGCTAGCGGGAGGTAATGAGCAGTTCTTC; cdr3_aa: CASSQDRLAGGNEQFF
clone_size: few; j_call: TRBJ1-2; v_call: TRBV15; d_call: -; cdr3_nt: TGTGCCACCAGCAGAGAAATAGGGGGCTACACCTTC; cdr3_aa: CATSREIGGYTF
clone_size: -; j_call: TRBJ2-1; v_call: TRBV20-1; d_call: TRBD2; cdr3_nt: TGCAGTGCTATCCCCGGCGGGGGGGGCGGGACCCACAATGAGCAGTTCTTC; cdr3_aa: CSAIPGGGGGTHNEQFF
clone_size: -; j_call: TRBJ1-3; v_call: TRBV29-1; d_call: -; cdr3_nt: TGCAGCGTGAACATACCTGGAAACACCATATATTTT; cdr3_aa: CSVNIPGNTIYF
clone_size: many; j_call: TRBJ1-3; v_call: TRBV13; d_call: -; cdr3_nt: TGTGCCAGCAGCCGTGCCGGGGTACTGTCGGGAGGAAACACCATATATTTT; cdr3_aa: CASSRAGVLSGGNTIYF
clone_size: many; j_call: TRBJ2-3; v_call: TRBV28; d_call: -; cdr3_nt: TGTGCCAGCGAGACTAGTTACGGTACGCAGTATTTT; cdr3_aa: CASETSYGTQYF
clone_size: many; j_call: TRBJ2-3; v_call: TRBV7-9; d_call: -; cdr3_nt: TGTGCCAGCAGCTCACGGGACGTTAGCACAGATACGCAGTATTTT; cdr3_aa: CASSSRDVSTDTQYF